This T cell receptor beta chain was sequenced during a study of T cell repertoires in cytomegalovirus infection. Concerning this clonotype: The antigen remains undetermined.

TCRdb used MiXCR to reprocess the reads, holding one entry per CDR3 protein. The profile shows around 85,000 distinct CDR3 sequences, more than 40% of them singletons. Whole-study findings and limits: Cumulative frequency of public TCR beta families picked out carriers of CMV plus the relevant HLA. CMV-specific TCR beta clonotypes restricted by HLA-C were the ones dominating the ex vivo response.

The CDR3 sequence is 15 residues long. Trimming took 3 bases from V and 0 from J, leaving 9 bases between them. Germline lookup yields CDR1 LNHDA and CDR2 SQIVND (reference sequence). The receptor was isolated from a human donor in good health (CMV status not recorded). Some clones in this sample may be carry-over from other donors' samples. The material sequenced was CD8+ T cells from cultured PBMCs, taken from culture after CMV antigen stimulation. The rearrangement joins TRBV19 to TRBJ2-1; a weak D match, TRBD2 (6 bases). The CDR3 DNA sequence: TGTGCCAGTAGTATCGGACTACACTCCTACAATGAGCAGTTCTTC. It translates to CASSIGLHSYNEQFF.